This TCR beta chain was retrieved from a study of vaccination and CD4 T cells after COVID-19. Study context: Taking of post-vaccine samples occurred a median approximately 70 days after dose two (range 14 to 241). The authors used overlapping spike peptides from SARS-CoV-2, HCoV-NL63, HCoV-OC43 and HCoV-229E to stimulate cells.

The assay that was used to sequence DNA from cultured CD4+ T cells was the Oncomine TCR Beta short-read assay. One entry per CDR3 protein, called by TCRdb with MiXCR from the PCR reads. The sample shows about 3,500 distinct CDR3 sequences, about 33% of them seen only once. The treatment: roughly 11-day PBMC culture with coronavirus spike peptide pools or control peptides (ViraFEST assay). Before Alpha, Beta and Delta appeared in the US, convalescents tested positive (March–December 2020). Study-level results: Of the reactive clones in convalescent patients, a median about 90% showed up only post-vaccination.

Germline lookup yields CDR1 MNHEY and CDR2 SMNVEV (reference sequence). V gave up 2 bases and J gave up 6 bases, with 13 bases separating them. The CDR3 runs 14 residues. This clonotype occurred a few times. No antigen is known for it. This sequence joins TRBV27 and TRBJ1-2, with D tentatively TRBD1 (5 bases). This receptor was taken from a human donor who had recovered from COVID-19. Material: CD4+ T cells from blood, cultured in vitro. The CDR3, as DNA: TGTGCCAGCAGTTTAATCCCTGGGGGAGATGGCTACACCTTC. Translating gives CASSLIPGGDGYTF.